This T cell receptor (beta chain) is from a study of blood T cell repertoires in COVID-19. Those enrolled, adults aged roughly 18 to 100 years, came from about 24 US areas. The repertoire was sequenced with immunoSEQ multiplex PCR; TCRdb's copy has only in-frame clones and lacks some. The data contain fewer than 200,000 clones, roughly 88% of them seen just once; the ten biggest clones take up approximately 9.4%. The CDR3 runs 11 residues. Germline V gives CDR1 SGHVS, CDR2 FQNEAQ. V lost 5 bases and J 10 bases, leaving 12 bases between the germline ends. This clonotype was sampled from a woman younger than 30 who had recovered from COVID-19. V usage is TRBV7-8 and J usage is TRBJ2-7; a possible D gene is TRBD2 (5 bases). Sequenced sample: PBMCs or T cells enriched from blood (not recorded which). The CDR3 here is CASSVTGVQYF. The CDR3 DNA reads TGTGCCAGCAGCGTAACCGGGGTCCAGTACTTC.